The present T cell receptor (beta chain) was sequenced within a study of T cells after yellow fever vaccination. One entry per CDR3 protein, called by TCRdb with MiXCR from the 5' RACE reads. The sample comprises around 590,000 distinct CDR3 sequences, roughly 12% of which are singletons, and around 14% rests with the top ten. Germline CDR1 and CDR2: SGDLS and YYNGEE. CDR3 length equals 14 residues. Trimming removed 3 bases at V and 6 bases at J, with 16 bases between. This receptor was taken from a young man who received the YFV17D yellow fever vaccine. Sample: PBMCs, taken on the day of the yellow fever booster vaccination. The chain has TRBV9 and TRBJ2-7; D perhaps matches TRBD2 (5 bases). CDR3 in DNA: TGTGCCAGCAGCGCGTTGACTGAGGGCGGCGAGCAGTACTTC. This encodes CASSALTEGGEQYF.